This T cell receptor beta chain was identified in a study of blood T cell repertoires in COVID-19. CDR3 size: 17 residues. V shed 2 bases, J shed 9 bases, and the junction held 17 bases outside the gene matches. The germline V gene has CDR1 LNHDA and CDR2 SQIVND (reference sequence). Authors' methods: Quantification of nucleated cells was approximated via reference gene primer amplification. Some clones are missing from TCRdb's copy, which holds only in-frame ones; the method was immunoSEQ multiplex PCR. For V, J and clone size, that table is used; D and trimming come from the DNA. The sample lists about 200,000 clones, roughly 84% occurring once.

The source is a human donor in a cohort sampled during active COVID-19. The specimen was peripheral blood. The rearrangement uses TRBV19 and TRBJ2-5, with 8 bases aligning to TRBD1. The DNA for the CDR3 is TGTGCCAGTAGTATAACCCGGGACAGGACCTCTTCGGCGGCCCAGTACTTC. Its translation: CASSITRDRTSSAAQYF.